Presented here are 26 T cell receptor beta chains from one specimen sequenced in a study of T cells in Graves' hyperthyroidism and ophthalmopathy. RNA transcripts served as the template for amplifying TCR beta CDR3 regions. Researchers ran a first-round RT-PCR on the TCR CDR3 using the HTBI primer set. MiXCR was run by TCRdb on the multiplex PCR reads, yielding one entry per CDR3 protein. The repertoire holds about 720,000 distinct CDR3 sequences, 16% seen once, with around 8.1% in the top ten. The sample was blood. Receptors originate from a man younger than 35 with Graves' hyperthyroidism.

This clonotype was counted ten times or more. The rearrangement joins TRBV7-3 to TRBJ2-2, with a tentative D call TRBD2 (7 bases). This CDR3 is built from 15 residues. Trimming pared 6 bases from V and 0 bases from J, leaving 11 bases between. Germline assignment: CDR1 SGHTA and CDR2 FQGTGA. The CDR3, as DNA: TGTGCCAGCAGAGCGGGACATTCGAACACCGGGGAGCTGTTTTTT. Translating gives CASRAGHSNTGELFF.

The chain employs TRBV7-2 and TRBJ2-3; D uncertain. Trimming took 1 base from V and 7 from J, leaving 9 bases between them. CDR1 and CDR2 from the germline V gene are SGHTA and FQGNSA. CDR3 length: 13 residues. The CDR3 protein is CASSLDMTNTQYF. The CDR3, as DNA: TGTGCCAGCAGCTTAGACATGACCAATACGCAGTATTTT.

Comments on this clonotype: A read error may be the cause here, since a much bigger clone is one base away. This rearrangement joins TRBV11-2 to TRBJ2-7, with a possible D match to TRBD1 (6 bases). The CDR3 length is 14 residues. Germline CDR1 SGHAT, CDR2 FQNNGV. V lost 5 bases and J 2 bases, leaving 13 bases between the germline ends. CDR3 nucleotide sequence: TGTGCCAGCAGCATCTTGACAGGACCCTACGAGCAGTACTTC. Amino acid sequence: CASSILTGPYEQYF.

In its sample, this clonotype was seen many times. V usage is TRBV28 and J usage is TRBJ2-1; D unresolved. Between the trimmed V and J ends, which lost 5 bases and 0 bases, there was a span of 11 bases. The CDR3 runs 15 residues. The germline CDR1 and CDR2 sequences are MDHEN and SYDVKM. CDR3 coding DNA: TGTGCCAGCAGTGCTGGACCGACCTCCTACAATGAGCAGTTCTTC. Translating it yields CASSAGPTSYNEQFF. Combining the CDR3 with reference TRBV28 and TRBJ2-1 gives the whole variable domain DVKVTQSSRYLVKRTGEKVFLECVQDMDHENMFWYRQDPGLGLRLIYFSYDVKMKEKGDIPEGYSVSREKKERFSLILESASTNQTSMYLCASSAGPTSYNEQFFGPGTRLTVL.

This clonotype was observed a few times. The V call is TRBV20-1, the J call TRBJ2-5; 8 bases match TRBD1. The trim removed 5 bases at V and 5 bases at J, leaving 10 bases unmatched. Germline CDR1 DFQATT, CDR2 SNEGSKA (reference sequence). This CDR3 spans 14 amino acids. For the CDR3, the DNA is TGCAGTGCTGCCCGCAGGGGGCGCATGGAGACCCAGTACTTC. This encodes CSAARRGRMETQYF.

This clonotype was found a few times. The chain recombines TRBV29-1 with TRBJ1-2; tentatively, D is TRBD1 (5 bases). Germline CDR1 reads SQVTM; CDR2 reads ANQGSEA. Trimming pared 7 bases from V and 3 bases from J, leaving 15 bases between. The CDR3 runs 13 residues. This chain's CDR3 is CSAIEGQDYGYTF. The CDR3 DNA follows: TGCAGCGCCATAGAGGGGCAGGACTATGGCTACACCTTC.

This clonotype was seen at least ten times. The J gene is TRBJ2-7, the V gene TRBV28; 8 nucleotides line up with TRBD2. CDR1 is MDHEN, CDR2 SYDVKM, per germline. The junction had 4 bases not matched to a gene; V was cut back by 2 bases and J by 7 bases. CDR3 length: 13 residues. CDR3 residues: CASSLRGGREQYF. The DNA for the CDR3 is TGTGCCAGCAGTTTACGGGGGGGGAGAGAGCAGTACTTC.

In this sample, this clonotype turned up many times. The rearrangement uses TRBV28 and TRBJ2-3; 10 nucleotides line up with TRBD2. After removal of 6 bases from V and 5 bases from J, the junction contained 11 bases not matched to a gene. The CDR3 contains 16 residues. In germline, CDR1 is MDHEN, CDR2 SYDVKM. CDR3 coding DNA: TGTGCCAGCAGCCCCCGGACTAGCGGCGTAGGAGATACGCAGTATTTT. This encodes CASSPRTSGVGDTQYF. Full variable domain (remainder filled in from reference TRBV28 and TRBJ2-3): DVKVTQSSRYLVKRTGEKVFLECVQDMDHENMFWYRQDPGLGLRLIYFSYDVKMKEKGDIPEGYSVSREKKERFSLILESASTNQTSMYLCASSPRTSGVGDTQYFGPGTRLTVL.

The chain has TRBV18 and TRBJ2-3; the D gene is possibly TRBD2 (6 bases). The V end lost 5 bases, the J end lost 0 bases, and 9 bases lay between the germline ends. This CDR3 spans 14 amino acids. Germline V gene data show CDR1 as KGHSH and CDR2 as LQKENI. DNA of the CDR3: TGTGCCAGCTCAACTAGCAGCAGCACAGATACGCAGTATTTT. Its protein product is CASSTSSSTDTQYF.

The chain recombines TRBV30 with TRBJ2-1; 10 bases match TRBD2. Losses at the gene ends were 4 bases for V and 7 bases for J; bases not matched to a gene: 10. The CDR3 totals 15 residues. Germline-derived CDR1 and CDR2 are GTSNPN and SVGIG (reference sequence). The CDR3: CAWTSGSGRSNEQFF. DNA of the CDR3: TGTGCCTGGACCTCCGGTAGCGGGAGGAGTAATGAGCAGTTCTTC.

This clonotype was seen a few times. The chain employs TRBV6-1 and TRBJ2-2, with D tentatively TRBD2 (6 bases). Per the germline V gene, CDR1 is MNHNS and CDR2 is SASEGT. The CDR3 covers 16 residues. The V end was cut by 6 bases, the J end by 5 bases, with 19 bases between. Here the CDR3 reads CASSPLRRARTGELFF. DNA of the CDR3: TGTGCCAGCAGCCCTCTACGGAGGGCCAGGACCGGGGAGCTGTTTTTT.

The table lists this clonotype with a few counts. This chain joins TRBV18 and TRBJ1-5; maybe TRBD1 (6 bases). CDR1 and CDR2 (germline): KGHSH, LQKENI. Trimming pared 4 bases from V and 4 bases from J, leaving 11 bases between. The CDR3 length is 14 residues. DNA for the CDR3: TGTGCCAGCTCACACCGGGACATTAATCAGCCCCAGCATTTT. Translated, it gives CASSHRDINQPQHF.

This clonotype turned up a few times. The chain recombines TRBV10-3 with TRBJ1-2, with D uncertain. In germline, CDR1 is ENHRY, CDR2 SYGVKD. The V and J ends lost 0 bases and 4 bases respectively, with 12 bases between them. The CDR3 is 15 residues long. The CDR3 DNA follows: TGTGCCATCAGTGAGTCGAATAGGGATCCCTATGGCTACACCTTC. Amino acids: CAISESNRDPYGYTF.

This clonotype was seen at least ten times. This chain connects TRBV28 to TRBJ2-7, with D maybe TRBD2 (5 bases). V was pared by 3 bases and J by 4 bases, with 7 bases between. Germline CDR1 is MDHEN and CDR2 is SYDVKM. The CDR3 runs to 12 residues. The CDR3 region is CASSFGLYEQYF. The CDR3 DNA sequence: TGTGCCAGCAGTTTCGGACTGTACGAGCAGTACTTC.

This chain links TRBV28 with TRBJ1-4; no definite D call. Germline CDR1 MDHEN, CDR2 SYDVKM. The V and J ends lost 5 bases and 8 bases respectively, with 18 bases between them. This CDR3 spans 15 amino acids. CDR3 sequence (DNA): TGTGCCAGCAGTCCTTTTGACAAGCTTGGGGAAAAACTGTTTTTT. It encodes CASSPFDKLGEKLFF.

This clonotype came up many times. The V and J genes are TRBV28 and TRBJ1-2; the D is unclear. V was trimmed by 3 bases and J by 4 bases, leaving 12 bases between them. Per germline, CDR1 MDHEN and CDR2 SYDVKM. The CDR3 runs to 14 residues. The CDR3 coding sequence is TGTGCCAGCAGTTTTCCCTCAGACGTCTATGGCTACACCTTC. It codes for CASSFPSDVYGYTF.

This clonotype was seen more than once but under ten times. The chain links TRBV20-1 to TRBJ1-5, with a possible D match to TRBD1 (5 bases). The germline V and J ends were trimmed by 5 bases and 2 bases, with 16 bases remaining between them. Germline V gives CDR1 DFQATT, CDR2 SNEGSKA (reference sequence). This CDR3 is 15 amino acids long. CDR3 nucleotide sequence: TGCAGTGCTGCTCTGAGCGGGGCCGGCAATCAGCCCCAGCATTTT. It yields the protein CSAALSGAGNQPQHF.

A word on this clonotype: A read error is possible here, since a much larger clone lies one base away. The rearrangement links TRBV2 to TRBJ2-5; D unresolved. In germline, CDR1 is SNHLY, CDR2 FYNNEI. Trimming took 2 bases from V and 4 from J, leaving 2 bases between them. This CDR3 is built from 11 residues. The CDR3 here is CASSEPETQYF. The CDR3 nucleotides are TGTGCCAGCAGTGAACCAGAGACCCAGTACTTC.

The chain recombines TRBV20-1 with TRBJ2-5; D is possibly TRBD2 (5 bases). Germline loops: CDR1 DFQATT, CDR2 SNEGSKA (reference sequence). The CDR3 has 13 amino acids. V lost 4 bases and J lost 5, with 14 bases in between. CDR3 sequence (DNA): TGCAGTGCTAATACTAGGTTTCGGGAGACCCAGTACTTC. Translating it yields CSANTRFRETQYF.

This clonotype was detected many times. The V call is TRBV20-1, the J call TRBJ2-3; D remains unclear. Trimming took off 2 bases at V and 0 bases at J, with 9 bases between the two ends. The germline V gene encodes CDR1 DFQATT and CDR2 SNEGSKA (reference sequence). The CDR3 loop spans 14 amino acids. CDR3 protein: CSARIYLSTDTQYF. The CDR3 DNA follows: TGCAGTGCTAGAATCTATCTCAGCACAGATACGCAGTATTTT.

This clonotype was counted ten times or more. In DNA, the CDR3 is TGTGCCAGCAGTTTGACGGCCGGTTACCAGCCCCAGCATTTT. Translating it yields CASSLTAGYQPQHF. The rearrangement uses TRBV27 and TRBJ1-5; D unclear. Per germline, CDR1 MNHEY and CDR2 SMNVEV (reference sequence). The CDR3 runs to 14 residues. Trimming took off 3 bases at V and 7 bases at J, with 13 bases between the two ends.

The sample holds a few counts of this clonotype. The V call is TRBV5-5, the J call TRBJ1-2, with 7 bases identical to TRBD1. Germline CDR1 is SGHKS and CDR2 is YYEKEE (reference sequence). CDR3 length: 15 amino acids. V shed 2 bases and J 1 base; nucleotides not matched to a gene: 5. The CDR3 coding sequence is TGTGCCAGCAGCTTTCGGACAGGACATAACTATGGCTACACCTTC. Amino acids: CASSFRTGHNYGYTF.

This sequence joins TRBV18 and TRBJ2-2; 12 bases are shared with TRBD2. The CDR3 runs to 16 residues. Germline CDR1 and CDR2: KGHSH and LQKENI. Trimming took 6 bases from V and 4 from J; bases not matched to a gene: 6. CDR3 sequence reads: CASSSGLAGLTGELFF. In nucleotides, the CDR3 is TGTGCCAGCTCCTCTGGACTAGCGGGACTCACCGGGGAGCTGTTTTTT.

As regards this clonotype: In this CDR3 the conserved last residue, phenylalanine or tryptophan, is missing, so a read error is likely. The chain carries TRBV7-9 and TRBJ1-5, with 7 bases lining up with TRBD1. This CDR3 contains 15 residues. The V gene end was trimmed by 1 base and the J gene end by 1 base; junction bases not matched to a gene: 1. Germline V gene lookup returns CDR1 SEHNR and CDR2 FQNEAQ (reference sequence). The CDR3: CASSLEGASNQPQHS. The CDR3, as DNA: TGTGCCAGCAGCTTAGAGGGGGCGAGCAATCAGCCCCAGCATTCT.

The chain has TRBV18 and TRBJ1-6, with 8 bases aligning to TRBD1. V was pared by 0 bases and J by 5 bases, with 3 bases of the junction left unmatched. There are 16 residues in the CDR3. CDR1 and CDR2 from the germline V gene are KGHSH and LQKENI. The CDR3, as DNA: TGTGCCAGCTCACCACCCGGACAGGGCAATAATTCACCCCTCCACTTT. It yields the protein CASSPPGQGNNSPLHF.

The CDR3 nucleotides are TGTGCCATCAGTGAGGGACAGGACTCTTACCCATATGGCTACACCTTC. Encoded protein: CAISEGQDSYPYGYTF. The chain carries TRBV10-3 and TRBJ1-2, with 7 bases fitting TRBD1. CDR3 length: 16 amino acids. V was pared by 2 bases and J by 5 bases, with 11 bases of the junction left unmatched. CDR1 and CDR2 from the germline V gene are ENHRY and SYGVKD.